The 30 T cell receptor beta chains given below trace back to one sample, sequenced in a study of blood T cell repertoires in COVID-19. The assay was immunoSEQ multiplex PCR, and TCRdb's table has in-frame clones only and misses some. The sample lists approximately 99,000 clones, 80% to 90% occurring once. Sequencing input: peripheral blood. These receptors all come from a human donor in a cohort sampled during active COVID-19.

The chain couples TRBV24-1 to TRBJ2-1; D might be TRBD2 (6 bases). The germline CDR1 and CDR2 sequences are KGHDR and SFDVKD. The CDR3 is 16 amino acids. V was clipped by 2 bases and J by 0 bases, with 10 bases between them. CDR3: CATSDSGVGSYNEQFF. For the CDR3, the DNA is TGTGCCACCAGTGATTCGGGGGTGGGCTCCTACAATGAGCAGTTCTTC.

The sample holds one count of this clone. The CDR3 loop is CASRLAGAPDTQYF. The CDR3 DNA reads TGTGCCAGCAGACTAGCGGGGGCCCCGGATACGCAGTATTTT. The J gene is TRBJ2-3, the V gene TRBV28; 11 bases match TRBD2. The germline V gene encodes CDR1 MDHEN and CDR2 SYDVKM. This CDR3 is built from 14 residues. The trim removed 6 bases at V and 6 bases at J, leaving 5 bases unmatched.

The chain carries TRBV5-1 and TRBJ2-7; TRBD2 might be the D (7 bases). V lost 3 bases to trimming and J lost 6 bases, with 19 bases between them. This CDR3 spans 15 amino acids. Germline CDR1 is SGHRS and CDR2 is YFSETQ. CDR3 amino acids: CASSSSQGGAGEQYF. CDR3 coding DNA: TGCGCCAGCAGCTCCAGTCAAGGGGGGGCGGGCGAGCAGTACTTC.

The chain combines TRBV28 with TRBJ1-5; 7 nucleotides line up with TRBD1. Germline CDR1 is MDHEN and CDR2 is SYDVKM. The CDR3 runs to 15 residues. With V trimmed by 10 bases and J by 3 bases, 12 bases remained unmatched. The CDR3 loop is CATSPAGQANQPQHF. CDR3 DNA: TGTGCCACCTCTCCCGCCGGACAGGCCAATCAGCCCCAGCATTTT.

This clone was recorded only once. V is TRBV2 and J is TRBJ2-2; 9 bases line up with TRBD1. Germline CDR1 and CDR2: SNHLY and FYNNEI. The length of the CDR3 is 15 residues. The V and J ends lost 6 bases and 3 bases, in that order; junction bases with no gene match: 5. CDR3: CASSQDRGDTGELFF. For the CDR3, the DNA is TGTGCCAGCAGCCAGGACAGGGGAGACACCGGGGAGCTGTTTTTT.

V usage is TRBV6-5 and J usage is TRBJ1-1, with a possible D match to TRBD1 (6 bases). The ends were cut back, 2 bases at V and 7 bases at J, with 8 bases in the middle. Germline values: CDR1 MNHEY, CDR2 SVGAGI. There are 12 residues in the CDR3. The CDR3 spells CASSYGGHEAFF. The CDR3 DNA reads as TGTGCCAGCAGTTACGGGGGCCATGAAGCTTTCTTT.

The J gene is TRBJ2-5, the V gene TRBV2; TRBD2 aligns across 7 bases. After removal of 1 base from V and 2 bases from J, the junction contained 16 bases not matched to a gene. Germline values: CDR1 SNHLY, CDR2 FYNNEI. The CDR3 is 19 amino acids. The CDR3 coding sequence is TGTGCCAGCAGTGAAGGACCCAGTCTTAGCGGCGGGGGTCAAGAGACCCAGTACTTC. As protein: CASSEGPSLSGGGQETQYF.

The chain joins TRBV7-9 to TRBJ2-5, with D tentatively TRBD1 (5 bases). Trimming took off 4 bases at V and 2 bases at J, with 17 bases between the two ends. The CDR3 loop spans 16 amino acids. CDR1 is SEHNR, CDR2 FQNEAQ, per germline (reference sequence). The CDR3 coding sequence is TGTGCCAGCAGCTCGCTGGACCCGACAGAACAAGAGACCCAGTACTTC. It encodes CASSSLDPTEQETQYF. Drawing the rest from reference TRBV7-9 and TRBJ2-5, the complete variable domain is DTGVSQNPRHKITKRGQNVTFRCDPISEHNRLYWYRQTLGQGPEFLTYFQNEAQLEKSRLLSDRFSAERPKGSFSTLEIQRTEQGDSAMYLCASSSLDPTEQETQYFGPGTRLLVL.

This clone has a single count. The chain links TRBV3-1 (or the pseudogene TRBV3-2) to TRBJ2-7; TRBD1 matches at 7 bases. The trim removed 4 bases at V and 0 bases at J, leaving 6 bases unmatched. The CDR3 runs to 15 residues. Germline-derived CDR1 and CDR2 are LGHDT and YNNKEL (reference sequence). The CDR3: CASSLPGQSSYEQYF. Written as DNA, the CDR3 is TGTGCCAGCAGCCTGCCGGGACAGAGCTCCTACGAGCAGTACTTC.

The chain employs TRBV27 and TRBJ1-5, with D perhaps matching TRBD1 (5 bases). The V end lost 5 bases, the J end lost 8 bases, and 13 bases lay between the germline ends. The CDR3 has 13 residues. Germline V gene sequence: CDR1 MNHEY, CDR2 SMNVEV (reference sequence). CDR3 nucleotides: TGTGCCAGCAGTCCGTACAGGACCGAGCCCCAGCATTTT. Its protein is CASSPYRTEPQHF.

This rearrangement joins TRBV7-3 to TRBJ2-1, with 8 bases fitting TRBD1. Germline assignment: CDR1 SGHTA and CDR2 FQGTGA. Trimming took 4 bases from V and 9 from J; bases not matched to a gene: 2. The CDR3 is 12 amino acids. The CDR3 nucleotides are TGTGCCAGCAGCTCAGGGGGCGTTGAGCAGTTCTTC. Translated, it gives CASSSGGVEQFF.

The CDR3 protein is CASSTEGYGYTF. As DNA, the CDR3 is TGTGCCAGTAGTACCGAGGGCTATGGCTACACCTTC. This rearrangement joins TRBV19 to TRBJ1-2; D unresolved. The CDR3 runs 12 residues. Trimming cost V 4 bases and J 4 bases, with 7 bases left between them. The germline gives CDR1 LNHDA, CDR2 SQIVND (reference sequence).

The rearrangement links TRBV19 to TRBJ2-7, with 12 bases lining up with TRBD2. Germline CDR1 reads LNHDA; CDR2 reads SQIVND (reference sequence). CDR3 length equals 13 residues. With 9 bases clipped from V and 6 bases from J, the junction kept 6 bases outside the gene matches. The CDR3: CASGLAGLREQYF. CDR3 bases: TGTGCCAGCGGACTAGCGGGACTGCGCGAGCAGTACTTC.

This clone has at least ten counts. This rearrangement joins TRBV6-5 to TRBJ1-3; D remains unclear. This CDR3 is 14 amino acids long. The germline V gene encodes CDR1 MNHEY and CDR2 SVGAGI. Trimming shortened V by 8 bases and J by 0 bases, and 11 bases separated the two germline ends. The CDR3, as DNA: TGTGCCAGCTTTTACGGTAGCTCTGGAAACACCATATATTTT. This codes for CASFYGSSGNTIYF.

In DNA, the CDR3 is TGTGCCAGCAGCCCAGGGGGCTATTACGAGCAGTACTTC. This codes for CASSPGGYYEQYF. This sequence joins TRBV7-3 and TRBJ2-7; 8 positions match TRBD1. The germline gives CDR1 SGHTA, CDR2 FQGTGA. The CDR3 contains 13 residues. Trimming took 5 bases from V and 4 from J; bases not matched to a gene: 4.

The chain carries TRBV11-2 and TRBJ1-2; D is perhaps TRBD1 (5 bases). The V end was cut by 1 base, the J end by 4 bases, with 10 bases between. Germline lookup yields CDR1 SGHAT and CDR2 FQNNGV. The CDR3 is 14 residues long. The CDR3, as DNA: TGTGCCAGCAGCTTAGGACAGAGCAGCTATGGCTACACCTTC. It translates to CASSLGQSSYGYTF.

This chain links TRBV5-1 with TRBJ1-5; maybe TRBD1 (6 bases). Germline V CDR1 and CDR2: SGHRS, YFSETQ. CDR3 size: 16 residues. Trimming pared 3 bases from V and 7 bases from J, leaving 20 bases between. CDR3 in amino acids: CASSSRVEGGKQPQHF. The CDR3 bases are TGCGCCAGCAGCTCGAGGGTAGAGGGGGGGAAACAGCCCCAGCATTTT.

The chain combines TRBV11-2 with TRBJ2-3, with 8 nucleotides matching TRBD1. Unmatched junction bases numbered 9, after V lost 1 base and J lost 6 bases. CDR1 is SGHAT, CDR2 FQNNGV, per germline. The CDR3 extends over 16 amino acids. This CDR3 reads CASSLAGTGGWDTQYF. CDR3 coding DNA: TGTGCCAGCAGCTTAGCCGGGACAGGAGGGTGGGATACGCAGTATTTT.

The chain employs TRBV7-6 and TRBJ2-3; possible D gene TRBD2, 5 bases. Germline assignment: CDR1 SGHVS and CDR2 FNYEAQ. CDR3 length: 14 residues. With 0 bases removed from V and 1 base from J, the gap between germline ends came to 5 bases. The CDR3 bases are TGTGCCAGCAGCTTAGCTAGCGGCACAGATACGCAGTATTTT. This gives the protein CASSLASGTDTQYF. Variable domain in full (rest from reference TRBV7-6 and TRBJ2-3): GAGVSQSPRYKVTKRGQDVALRCDPISGHVSLYWYRQALGQGPEFLTYFNYEAQQDKSGLPNDRFSAERPEGSISTLTIQRTEQRDSAMYRCASSLASGTDTQYFGPGTRLTVL.

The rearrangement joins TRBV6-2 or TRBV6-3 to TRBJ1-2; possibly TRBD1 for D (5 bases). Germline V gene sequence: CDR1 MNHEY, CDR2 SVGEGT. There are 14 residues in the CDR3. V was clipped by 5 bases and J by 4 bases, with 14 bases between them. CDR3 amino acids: CASSPDRRPYGYTF. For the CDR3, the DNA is TGTGCCAGCAGTCCCGACAGACGCCCCTATGGCTACACCTTC.

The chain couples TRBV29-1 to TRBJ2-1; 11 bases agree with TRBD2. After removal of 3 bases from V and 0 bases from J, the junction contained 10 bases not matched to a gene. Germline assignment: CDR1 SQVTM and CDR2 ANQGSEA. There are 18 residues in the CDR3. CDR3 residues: CSVESGLADWSSYNEQFF. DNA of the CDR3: TGCAGCGTTGAGTCGGGACTAGCGGACTGGAGCTCCTACAATGAGCAGTTCTTC.

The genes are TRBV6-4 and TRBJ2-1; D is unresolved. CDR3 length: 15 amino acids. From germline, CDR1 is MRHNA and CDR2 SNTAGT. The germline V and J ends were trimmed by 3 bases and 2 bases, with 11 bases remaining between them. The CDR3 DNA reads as TGTGCCAGCAGTGAAGACGGGTGGCCCTACAATGAGCAGTTCTTC. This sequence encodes CASSEDGWPYNEQFF.

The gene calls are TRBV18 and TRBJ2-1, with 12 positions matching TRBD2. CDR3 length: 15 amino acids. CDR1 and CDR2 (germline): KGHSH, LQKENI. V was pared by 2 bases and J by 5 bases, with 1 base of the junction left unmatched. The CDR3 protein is CASSPRTSGDNEQFF. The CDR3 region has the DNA TGTGCCAGCTCACCAAGGACTAGCGGGGACAATGAGCAGTTCTTC.

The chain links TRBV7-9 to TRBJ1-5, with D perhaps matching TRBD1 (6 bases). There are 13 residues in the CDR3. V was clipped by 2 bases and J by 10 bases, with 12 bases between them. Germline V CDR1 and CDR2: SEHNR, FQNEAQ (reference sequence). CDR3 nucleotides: TGTGCCAGCAGCTTAACAGGGACCACTCCCCAGCATTTT. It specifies CASSLTGTTPQHF.

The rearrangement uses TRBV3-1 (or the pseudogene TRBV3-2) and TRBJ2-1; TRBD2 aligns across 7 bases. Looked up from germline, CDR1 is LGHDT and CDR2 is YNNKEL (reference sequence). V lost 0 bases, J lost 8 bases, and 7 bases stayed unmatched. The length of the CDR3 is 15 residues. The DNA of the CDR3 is TGTGCCAGCAGCCAAGAAGCCGGGAGGCGGGATGAGCAGTTCTTC. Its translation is CASSQEAGRRDEQFF.

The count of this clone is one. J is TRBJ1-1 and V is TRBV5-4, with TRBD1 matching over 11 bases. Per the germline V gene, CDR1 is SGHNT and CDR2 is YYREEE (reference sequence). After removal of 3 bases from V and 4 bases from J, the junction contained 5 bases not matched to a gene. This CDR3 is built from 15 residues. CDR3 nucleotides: TGTGCCAGCAGCTCGGTGGGACAGGGGGTCACTGAAGCTTTCTTT. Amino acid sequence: CASSSVGQGVTEAFF.

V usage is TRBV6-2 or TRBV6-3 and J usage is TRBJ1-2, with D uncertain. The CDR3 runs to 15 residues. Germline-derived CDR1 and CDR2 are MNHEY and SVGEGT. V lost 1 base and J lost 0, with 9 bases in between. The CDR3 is CASSYYPGTNYGYTF. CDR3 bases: TGTGCCAGCAGTTACTACCCGGGGACTAACTATGGCTACACCTTC.

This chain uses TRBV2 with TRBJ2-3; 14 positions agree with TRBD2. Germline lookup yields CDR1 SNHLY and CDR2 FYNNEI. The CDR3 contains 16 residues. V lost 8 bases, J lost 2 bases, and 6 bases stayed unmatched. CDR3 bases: TGTGCCAGCGCGGGGACTAGCGGGGGATACACAGATACGCAGTATTTT. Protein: CASAGTSGGYTDTQYF.

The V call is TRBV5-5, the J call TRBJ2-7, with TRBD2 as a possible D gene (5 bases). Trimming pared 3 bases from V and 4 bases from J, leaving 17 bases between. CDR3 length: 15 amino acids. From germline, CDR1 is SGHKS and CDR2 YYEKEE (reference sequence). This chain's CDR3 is CASSSPGVGTYEQYF. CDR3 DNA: TGTGCCAGCAGCTCCCCCGGGGTTGGTACGTACGAGCAGTACTTC.

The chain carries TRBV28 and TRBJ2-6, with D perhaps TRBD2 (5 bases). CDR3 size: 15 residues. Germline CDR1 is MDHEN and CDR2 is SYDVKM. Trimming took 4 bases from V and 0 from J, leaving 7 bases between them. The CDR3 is CASSSGGSGANVLTF. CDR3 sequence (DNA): TGTGCCAGCAGTTCCGGAGGCTCTGGGGCCAACGTCCTGACTTTC.